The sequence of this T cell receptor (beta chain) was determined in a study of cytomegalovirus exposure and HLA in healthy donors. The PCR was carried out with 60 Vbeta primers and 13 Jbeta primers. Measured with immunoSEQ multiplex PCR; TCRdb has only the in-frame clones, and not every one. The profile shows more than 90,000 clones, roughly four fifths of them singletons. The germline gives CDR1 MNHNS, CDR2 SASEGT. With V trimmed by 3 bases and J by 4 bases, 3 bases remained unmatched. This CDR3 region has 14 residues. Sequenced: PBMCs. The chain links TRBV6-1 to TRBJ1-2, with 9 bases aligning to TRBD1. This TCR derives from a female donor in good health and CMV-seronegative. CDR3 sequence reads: CASSDTGGGYGYTF. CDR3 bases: TGTGCCAGCAGTGATACAGGGGGCGGCTATGGCTACACCTTC.